This TCR beta chain was sequenced in a study of control samples from healthy donors and cancer patients. Between the trimmed V and J ends, which lost 7 bases and 7 bases, there was a span of 17 bases. The CDR3 contains 14 residues. CDR1 is MDHEN, CDR2 SYDVKM, per germline. This table comes from immunoSEQ multiplex PCR, and its TCRdb copy is limited to in-frame clones, with some not included. There are approximately 190,000 clones in the sample, with 2% to 2.5% held by the top ten. The V gene is TRBV28, the J gene TRBJ1-5, with D unresolved. This clonotype was sampled from a woman younger than 45 in good health. Sequencing used blood. CDR3 residues: CASTLPSLGQPQHF. The DNA for the CDR3 is TGTGCCAGCACCCTACCCAGTTTGGGGCAGCCCCAGCATTTT.